This T cell receptor (beta chain) was identified in a study of cytomegalovirus exposure and HLA in healthy donors. This clone was found a few times. 13 Jbeta primers and 60 Vbeta primers were used for the PCR. TCRdb keeps only in-frame clones here, not all; method: immunoSEQ multiplex PCR. Here the sample spans about 210,000 clones, over 75% being singletons. Trimming removed 2 bases from V and 4 bases from J, with 8 bases in between. CDR1 is MDHEN, CDR2 SYDVKM, per germline. This CDR3 contains 13 residues. Specimen: PBMCs. This clonotype was sampled from a male donor in good health and CMV-seronegative. This sequence joins TRBV28 and TRBJ1-1; D gene uncertain. CDR3 sequence: CASSLGGSTEAFF. The CDR3 region has the DNA TGTGCCAGCAGTTTAGGAGGGAGCACTGAAGCTTTCTTT.